Listed below are T cell receptor beta chains from one sample, sequenced in a study of T cells expressing NK-cell markers. Using the 5' RACE reads, TCRdb records one entry per CDR3 protein without DNA. The listing records around 380,000 distinct CDR3 sequences. Input material: blood T cells: a sorted CD56 or NKG2C T cell subset, CD4+ or CD8+ T cells, or bulk PBMC T cells (not recorded which). Receptors originate from a woman aged 45-60 years in good health. CDR3s include the opening cysteine and the closing phenylalanine or tryptophan.

J,length,V,CDR3
TRBJ2-1,14,TRBV10-3,CAMGSRDSSSEQFF
TRBJ2-3,15,TRBV3-1,CASSQGPTTTDTQYF
TRBJ2-7,14,TRBV5-1,CASSLFGATYEQYF
TRBJ1-2,15,TRBV30,CAWTGPAGRHYGYTF
TRBJ2-3,17,TRBV7-9,CASSLIPVAGVTDTQYF
TRBJ2-1,14,TRBV5-6,CASGGLAAYNEQFF
TRBJ2-1,14,TRBV6-1,CASRAPGVAREQFF
TRBJ1-2,13,TRBV2,CASKPGQGFGYTF
TRBJ2-1,13,TRBV18,CASSLILTEGQFF
TRBJ2-3,17,TRBV5-1,CASKANIGPQETDTQYF
TRBJ2-1,16,TRBV10-1,CASIVGLAGGPPKQFF
TRBJ2-5,16,TRBV12-3/TRBV12-4,CASRRRIAGDEETQYF
TRBJ2-3,14,TRBV3-1,CASSPSQGTDTQYF
TRBJ2-5,16,TRBV24-1,CATSDPGPTSQETQYF
TRBJ2-1,17,TRBV12-3/TRBV12-4,CASSLVLSGLIGSEQFF
TRBJ1-6,13,TRBV29-1,CSVVERPDSPLHF
TRBJ2-2,13,TRBV20-1,CSTVKDHTGELFF
TRBJ2-1,16,TRBV5-6,CASRKTSGLQYNEQFF
TRBJ2-7,14,TRBV6-5,CASSYRWDFYEQYF
TRBJ2-6,15,TRBV12-3/TRBV12-4,CASSLGGSGANVLTF
TRBJ2-5,15,TRBV7-9,CASSFTGGGKETQYF
TRBJ2-6,15,TRBV28,CAARGGLSGANVLTF
TRBJ2-7,14,TRBV12-3/TRBV12-4,CASSLLAVSYEQYF
TRBJ2-5,18,TRBV20-1,CSALGQGLAGGPQETQYF
TRBJ2-5,14,TRBV24-1,CATIITGGQETQYF
TRBJ2-2,15,TRBV24-1,CATSDHTRGTGELFF
TRBJ2-1,18,TRBV12-3/TRBV12-4,CASSPVPASGLSYNEQFF
TRBJ2-5,14,TRBV5-5,CASSFRFRQETQYF
TRBJ2-3,12,TRBV6-2/TRBV6-3,CASGTRTDTQYF
TRBJ2-1,14,TRBV19,CASRNTGTRDEQFF
TRBJ1-1,18,TRBV12-3/TRBV12-4,CASSLRGQGASADTEAFF
TRBJ2-5,13,TRBV20-1,CSARDRLAGTQYF
TRBJ2-3,11,TRBV6-5,CASTGPDTQYF
TRBJ1-5,14,TRBV30,CAWSGGTIGQPQHF
TRBJ2-2,16,TRBV15,CATSRGLAGLSGELFF
TRBJ2-6,19,TRBV2,CASSPPTGLAGVGANVLTF
TRBJ2-5,13,TRBV27,CASSSTVKETQYF
TRBJ2-7,14,TRBV12-3/TRBV12-4,CASSFSGSRHEQYF
TRBJ2-7,15,TRBV7-9,CASSYAGDPNHEQYF
TRBJ2-3,15,TRBV6-2/TRBV6-3,CASSQAGYLTDTQYF
TRBJ2-1,13,TRBV12-3/TRBV12-4,CASSLRVANEQFF
TRBJ2-5,12,TRBV29-1,CSVEGLAETQYF
TRBJ2-1,16,TRBV20-1,CSAENPAGGGYNEQFF
TRBJ1-1,14,TRBV20-1,CSASGTGMNTEAFF
TRBJ2-1,16,TRBV4-1,CASRPGDSGSYNEQFF
TRBJ2-1,15,TRBV5-1,CASSFTGGDYNEQFF
TRBJ2-3,17,TRBV5-6,CASSSDLGSGDTDTQYF
TRBJ2-3,16,TRBV11-2,CASSLGGQANTDTQYF
TRBJ2-3,14,TRBV5-1,CASSSGDSRGTQYF
TRBJ2-5,14,TRBV7-7,CASSPGTHQETQYF